Listed below are T cell receptor beta chains from one sample, sequenced in a study of T-cell reconstitution after alpha-beta-depleted transplantation in children. Each CDR3 protein gets one entry after TCRdb re-called the PCR reads with MiXCR. Of 150,000 to 250,000 distinct CDR3 sequences in the sample, roughly 6.5% are singletons; the top ten hold 4.5% to 5.5%. The sample consisted of PBMCs, taken before TCRalphabeta/CD19-depleted stem cell transplant. These receptors originate from a girl under three years old with combined immunodeficiency, due to receive a stem cell transplant. The CDR3 runs from the conserved cysteine through the conserved F or W. D genes are given only for firm matches. The size of a clone is reported for some rows only, either as once, few or many, or as a class for expanded clones.

abundance	v_gene	d_gene	j_gene	CDR3aa	CDR3nt
many	TRBV29-1	.	TRBJ2-3	CSSDGTSTDTQYF	TGCAGCTCCGACGGGACTAGCACAGATACGCAGTATTTT
many	TRBV7-2	.	TRBJ2-7	CASSLALPSSYEQYF	TGTGCCAGCAGCTTAGCGCTTCCTAGCTCCTACGAGCAGTACTTC
many	TRBV5-1	.	TRBJ2-1	CASSLDGSSYNEQFF	TGCGCCAGCAGCTTGGACGGGAGCTCCTACAATGAGCAGTTCTTC
few	TRBV20-1	.	TRBJ2-1	CSARDGQGDPLGVVIADFYNEQFF	TGCAGTGCTAGAGATGGGCAGGGAGATCCCCTAGGGGTGGTCATAGCGGACTTCTACAATGAGCAGTTCTTC
many	TRBV6-2/TRBV6-3	.	TRBJ2-5	CASSHGTKETQYF	TGTGCCAGCAGTCACGGGACAAAGGAGACCCAGTACTTC
.	TRBV7-3	TRBD2	TRBJ2-1	CASSPNGPGGEMTQFF	TGTGCCAGCAGCCCAAACGGCCCGGGAGGTGAAATGACGCAGTTCTTC
many	TRBV12-3/TRBV12-4	TRBD1	TRBJ1-1	CASSGDRGNTEAFF	TGTGCCAGCAGTGGGGACAGGGGAAACACTGAAGCTTTCTTT
many	TRBV7-2	.	TRBJ2-3	CASSSPGPYTQYF	TGTGCCAGCAGCTCGCCGGGACCCTATACGCAGTATTTT
few	TRBV19	.	TRBJ1-5	CASSMPHMGPDQPQHF	TGTGCCAGTAGTATGCCCCACATGGGCCCGGATCAGCCCCAGCATTTT
.	TRBV20-1	.	TRBJ2-7	CSASSQMFRASYEQYF	TGCAGTGCTAGTAGCCAAATGTTCAGGGCCTCCTACGAGCAGTACTTC
many	TRBV29-1	.	TRBJ2-1	CSVDPEGDGYNEQFF	TGCAGCGTTGACCCCGAGGGGGACGGCTACAATGAGCAGTTCTTC
many	TRBV7-9	.	TRBJ2-1	CASSPAGPYNEQFF	TGTGCCAGCTCCCCGGCGGGGCCCTACAATGAGCAGTTCTTC
many	TRBV20-1	TRBD2	TRBJ2-1	CSARDRRGGLANEQFF	TGCAGTGCTAGAGATCGTCGGGGGGGCCTCGCCAATGAGCAGTTCTTC
many	TRBV29-1	.	TRBJ1-1	CSVDEGAGAFF	TGCAGCGTTGATGAAGGGGCCGGAGCTTTCTTT
many	TRBV4-3	.	TRBJ2-1	CASSQDKSGFF	TGCGCCAGCAGCCAAGATAAGTCGGGGTTCTTC
many	TRBV15	.	TRBJ2-3	CATSNRAPGGNTQYF	TGTGCCACCAGCAACCGGGCCCCCGGAGGCAATACGCAGTATTTT
.	TRBV18	.	TRBJ2-7	CASSLTGVPSGVPGEQYF	TGTGCCAGCTCCTTGACAGGGGTCCCTAGCGGGGTCCCGGGGGAGCAGTACTTC
many	TRBV4-2	TRBD2	TRBJ2-3	CASSQVQRLASTDTQYF	TGTGCCAGCAGCCAAGTCCAACGACTAGCGAGCACAGATACGCAGTATTTT
many	TRBV5-6	TRBD1	TRBJ2-7	CASSWGPGQEYF	TGTGCCAGCAGCTGGGGACCGGGACAGGAGTACTTC
many	TRBV7-6	TRBD1	TRBJ2-7	CASSFFSAPGQGHEQYF	TGTGCCAGCAGCTTTTTCTCGGCCCCGGGACAGGGCCACGAGCAGTACTTC
many	TRBV28	.	TRBJ1-5	CASSPLGGAGQPQHF	TGTGCCAGCAGTCCTTTGGGGGGCGCTGGACAGCCCCAGCATTTT
many	TRBV27	TRBD1	TRBJ2-7	CASSPTGVEQYF	TGTGCCAGCAGTCCGACAGGGGTCGAGCAGTACTTC
many	TRBV29-1	TRBD1	TRBJ1-5	CSVEGTGNQPQHF	TGCAGCGTTGAGGGGACAGGGAATCAGCCCCAGCATTTT
many	TRBV24-1	.	TRBJ2-7	CATSEGDLNYEQYF	TGTGCCACCAGTGAGGGGGACTTAAACTACGAGCAGTACTTC
few	TRBV7-2	.	TRBJ2-7	CASSLVSGQGQNEQYF	TGTGCCAGCAGCTTAGTTAGCGGCCAGGGGCAGAACGAGCAGTACTTC
.	TRBV7-9	TRBD2	TRBJ2-3	CASSLVSGSGSDTQYF	TGTGCCAGCAGCTTAGTCAGCGGGAGTGGTTCAGATACGCAGTATTTT
many	TRBV14	TRBD2	TRBJ2-1	CASSQEWGGYNEQFF	TGTGCCAGCAGCCAAGAATGGGGGGGCTACAATGAGCAGTTCTTC
.	TRBV4-1	TRBD1	TRBJ2-2	CASSQEGGTGGPFTGELFF	TGCGCCAGCAGCCAAGAGGGGGGGACAGGGGGCCCTTTCACCGGGGAGCTGTTTTTT
many	TRBV20-1	.	TRBJ1-3	CSARDAPGNTIYF	TGCAGTGCTAGAGATGCCCCTGGAAACACCATATATTTT
many	TRBV12-3/TRBV12-4	.	TRBJ1-2	CASSFGTYGYTF	TGTGCCAGCAGTTTCGGGACATATGGCTACACCTTC
.	TRBV30	.	TRBJ2-1	CAWSSRDNEQFF	TGTGCCTGGAGTAGCAGGGACAATGAGCAGTTCTTC
many	TRBV4-3	.	TRBJ2-5	CASSQDKGSWETQYF	TGCGCCAGCAGCCAAGATAAGGGCAGTTGGGAGACCCAGTACTTC
many	TRBV29-1	TRBD1	TRBJ1-1	CSVHGTGITEAFF	TGCAGCGTTCATGGGACAGGGATCACTGAAGCTTTCTTT
many	TRBV2	TRBD1	TRBJ2-1	CASSLSQTPGQSSYNEQFF	TGTGCCAGCAGTTTATCTCAAACCCCGGGACAGAGCTCCTACAATGAGCAGTTCTTC
many	TRBV5-1	TRBD1	TRBJ1-3	CASSSTGAGNTIYF	TGCGCCAGCAGCTCTACAGGGGCTGGAAACACCATATATTTT
many	TRBV27	.	TRBJ2-7	CASSPIGHTDYEQYF	TGTGCCAGCAGCCCTATCGGCCACACTGATTACGAGCAGTACTTC
many	TRBV7-3	.	TRBJ2-1	CASSVDPYNEQFF	TGTGCCAGCAGCGTGGACCCGTACAATGAGCAGTTCTTC
.	TRBV12-3/TRBV12-4	TRBD2	TRBJ2-7	CASSLVWGLAGIYEQYF	TGTGCCAGCAGTTTGGTATGGGGACTAGCGGGTATTTACGAGCAGTACTTC
many	TRBV12-3/TRBV12-4	.	TRBJ1-1	CASTLDRNTEAFF	TGTGCCAGCACCCTGGACAGGAACACTGAAGCTTTCTTT
many	TRBV4-3	.	TRBJ2-7	CASSQLGYVGYEQYF	TGCGCCAGCAGCCAACTGGGCTACGTTGGGTACGAGCAGTACTTC
many	TRBV15	.	TRBJ1-2	CATSPGDYGYTF	TGTGCCACCAGTCCCGGGGACTATGGCTACACCTTC
many	TRBV12-3/TRBV12-4	.	TRBJ2-7	CASSSTLAGRYEQYF	TGTGCCAGCAGTAGTACCCTGGCGGGTCGCTACGAGCAGTACTTC
many	TRBV12-3/TRBV12-4	.	TRBJ2-7	CASSSEVSYEQYF	TGTGCCAGCAGTTCCGAAGTCTCCTACGAGCAGTACTTC
.	TRBV28	TRBD2	TRBJ2-3	CASSFVLAGEDTDTQYF	TGTGCCAGCAGTTTTGTACTAGCGGGAGAAGACACAGATACGCAGTATTTT
many	TRBV4-1	TRBD1	TRBJ1-2	CASSQVLGTGGKGYTF	TGCGCCAGCAGCCAAGTCCTCGGGACAGGAGGAAAAGGCTACACCTTC
many	TRBV7-2	.	TRBJ1-2	CASSLDSPIGYTF	TGTGCCAGCAGCTTGGACAGCCCTATAGGCTACACCTTC